The source of this T cell receptor beta chain is a study of cytomegalovirus exposure and HLA in healthy donors. V shed 3 bases, J shed 5 bases, and the junction held 3 bases outside the gene matches. The CDR3 is 13 residues long. Germline CDR1 SGHTA, CDR2 FQGNSA. Broader study findings: Analysis was performed later, and it showed HLA-associated TCR beta chains to be more clonally expanded than equally common others. Investigators reported 150 to 200 TCR beta chains as tied to cytomegalovirus. A missense DCLRE1C variant was associated with V- and J-gene trimming of TCR beta chains in a later analysis, and an independent cohort replicated the association.

PCR was performed using 60 Vbeta and 13 Jbeta primers. In the authors' workflow: Counted up in a later analysis, unique TCR beta chains came to about 80 million, with around 10 million shared. Generated by immunoSEQ multiplex PCR, the TCRdb table keeps only in-frame clones and is missing some. The D gene and trimming were derived from the DNA, and the V and J assignments and clone size from that table. The table records roughly 67,000 clones, more than 70% of them present only once. Note on this clone: The antigen is undetermined.

This chain uses TRBV7-2 with TRBJ2-5; 7 nucleotides align to TRBD1. The sample comprised PBMCs. The clonotype comes from a man aged 40-50 years in good health and CMV-seronegative. Here the CDR3 DNA reads TGTGCCAGCAGCTTCCGGGGACAGGAGACCCAGTACTTC. It yields the protein CASSFRGQETQYF.